Shown below are 25 T cell receptor beta chains from a single sample sequenced in a study of blood T cells in healthy people across ages. A J-beta primer mix and a sample-barcoded 5' primer were used in a second PCR of about 7 to 12 cycles. In TCRdb, the 5' RACE reads were re-called with MiXCR into one record per CDR3 protein. The repertoire has 1.2 million to 1.5 million distinct CDR3 sequences, 40% to 50% of them found once; the top ten carry approximately 7.9%. The sample was blood. The source is a young woman in good health.

The rearrangement uses TRBV12-3 or TRBV12-4 and TRBJ1-2; possibly TRBD1 for D (5 bases). Trimming removed 3 bases at V and 8 bases at J, with 16 bases between. This CDR3 contains 14 residues. CDR3 DNA sequence: TGTGCCAGCAGTTTTGACGGGGCAGGGTACGGCTACACCTTC. It encodes CASSFDGAGYGYTF.

This clonotype has a handful of counts. This chain links TRBV30 with TRBJ1-1, with TRBD1 as a possible D gene (6 bases). Germline values: CDR1 GTSNPN, CDR2 SVGIG (reference sequence). V was trimmed by 6 bases and J by 2 bases, leaving 16 bases between them. The CDR3 totals 14 residues. The CDR3 DNA reads TGTGCCTGCATCCCGGACAGCACTAACACTGAAGCTTTCTTT. This sequence encodes CACIPDSTNTEAFF. The complete variable domain, with remaining parts taken from reference TRBV30 and TRBJ1-1, reads SQTIHQWPATLVQPVGSPLSLECTVEGTSNPNLYWYRQAAGRGLQLLFYSVGIGQISSEVPQNLSASRPQDRQFILSSKKLLLSDSGFYLCACIPDSTNTEAFFGQGTRLTVV.

This clonotype was counted only a few times. V is TRBV20-1 and J is TRBJ2-7; 7 bases align to TRBD1. The CDR3 loop spans 15 amino acids. Germline V CDR1 and CDR2: DFQATT, SNEGSKA (reference sequence). J gave up 7 bases and V 3 bases, and 15 bases lay outside the gene matches. The CDR3 coding sequence is TGCAGTGCTAGTCCTCGACAGGTTGACAGGGAAGAGCAGTACTTC. Translating gives CSASPRQVDREEQYF.

J is TRBJ2-7 and V is TRBV7-8; TRBD2 aligns across 8 bases. The V segment lost 5 bases and the J segment 2 bases; nucleotides outside the gene matches: 11. CDR3 size: 16 residues. Looked up from germline, CDR1 is SGHVS and CDR2 is FQNEAQ. The CDR3 region is CASSQGPAGVTYEQYF. DNA of the CDR3: TGTGCCAGCAGCCAGGGTCCAGCGGGAGTCACCTACGAGCAGTACTTC. Drawing the rest from reference TRBV7-8 and TRBJ2-7, the complete variable domain is GAGVSQSPRYKVAKRGQDVALRCDPISGHVSLFWYQQALGQGPEFLTYFQNEAQLDKSGLPSDRFFAERPEGSVSTLKIQRTQQEDSAVYLCASSQGPAGVTYEQYFGPGTRLTVT.

The chain couples TRBV27 to TRBJ2-2, with 7 bases lining up with TRBD2. Trimming at V came to 7 bases and at J to 4 bases, leaving 6 bases not matched to a gene. Germline CDR1 MNHEY, CDR2 SMNVEV (reference sequence). The CDR3 contains 14 residues. The CDR3 is CASTTSPITGELFF. The CDR3, as DNA: TGTGCCAGCACGACTAGCCCGATCACCGGGGAGCTGTTTTTT.

The chain carries TRBV27 and TRBJ1-1, with D possibly matching TRBD1 (6 bases). V was pared by 9 bases and J by 5 bases, with 19 bases between. This CDR3 spans 14 amino acids. Germline values: CDR1 MNHEY, CDR2 SMNVEV (reference sequence). The CDR3 sequence is CAREQQGSWTEAFF. CDR3 coding DNA: TGTGCCAGAGAGCAACAGGGCAGTTGGACTGAAGCTTTCTTT.

The chain is built from TRBV28 and TRBJ2-1; a weak D match, TRBD1 (6 bases). The germline CDR1 and CDR2 sequences are MDHEN and SYDVKM. The CDR3 is 15 residues long. Deletions cut 2 bases from V and 0 bases from J, with 8 bases between. The DNA of the CDR3 is TGTGCCAGCAGTTTAGGACAGCCCTCCTACAATGAGCAGTTCTTC. Its translation: CASSLGQPSYNEQFF.

This chain uses TRBV11-1 with TRBJ1-2, with no clear D. CDR3 length: 14 residues. V was pared by 3 bases and J by 0 bases, with 8 bases between. The germline gives CDR1 SGHAT, CDR2 FQDESV (reference sequence). The CDR3 DNA sequence: TGTGCCAGCAGCTTCCAGACGACTAACTATGGCTACACCTTC. Protein sequence: CASSFQTTNYGYTF.

The chain has TRBV7-6 and TRBJ1-5, with D perhaps TRBD1 (5 bases). This CDR3 is 15 amino acids long. Per germline, CDR1 SGHVS and CDR2 FNYEAQ. V was cut by 5 bases and J by 4 bases, with 15 bases left in between. DNA for the CDR3: TGTGCCAGCAGCCTAGATACAGGAGGGAATCAGCCCCAGCATTTT. It encodes CASSLDTGGNQPQHF.

This chain links TRBV28 with TRBJ2-5; 10 bases fit TRBD1. J lost 1 base, V lost 2 bases, and 4 bases had no gene match. Germline V gene sequence: CDR1 MDHEN, CDR2 SYDVKM. The CDR3 runs 16 residues. The CDR3 loop is CASSLMGTGVQETQYF. DNA for the CDR3: TGTGCCAGCAGTTTAATGGGGACAGGGGTCCAAGAGACCCAGTACTTC.

This clonotype was observed at least ten times. This chain uses TRBV6-5 with TRBJ2-5; TRBD2 matches at 10 bases. The V and J ends lost 3 bases and 4 bases, in that order; junction bases with no gene match: 5. The CDR3 covers 15 residues. CDR1 is MNHEY, CDR2 SVGAGI, per germline. CDR3 nucleotides: TGTGCCAGCAGTTATAGCGGGGGGTTGAGAGAGACCCAGTACTTC. As protein: CASSYSGGLRETQYF.

Points on this clonotype: This may come from a read error, since a much larger clone is one base off. The rearrangement links TRBV9 to TRBJ2-1, with D perhaps assigned TRBD1 or TRBD2 (6 bases each). The CDR3 runs 14 residues. Germline CDR1 and CDR2: SGDLS and YYNGEE. The CDR3 spells CTSSVVFEGGEQFF. The CDR3 DNA reads TGTACCAGCAGCGTAGTTTTCGAGGGGGGTGAGCAGTTCTTC.

This clonotype has more than one count but fewer than ten. The chain employs TRBV5-6 and TRBJ2-1; no clear D. Germline assignment: CDR1 SGHDT and CDR2 YYEEEE. V gave up 3 bases and J gave up 3 bases, with 16 bases separating them. The CDR3 contains 16 residues. In DNA form, the CDR3 reads TGTGCCAGCAGCTCCGACGCCCTAATTGTCTACAATGAGCAGTTCTTC. Encoded protein: CASSSDALIVYNEQFF.

This clonotype was seen more than once but under ten times. V gene TRBV7-9 combines with J gene TRBJ2-5, with D hard to call. This CDR3 contains 15 residues. Germline lookup yields CDR1 SEHNR and CDR2 FQNEAQ (reference sequence). V was clipped by 1 base and J by 1 base, with 10 bases between them. DNA for the CDR3: TGTGCCAGCAGCTTAGTTCCGGGTCTCCAAGAGACCCAGTACTTC. Translating it yields CASSLVPGLQETQYF.

The chain employs TRBV5-1 and TRBJ2-1; 11 bases are shared with TRBD2. The trim removed 4 bases at V and 10 bases at J, leaving 16 bases unmatched. The CDR3 runs 17 residues. Germline V gene data show CDR1 as SGHRS and CDR2 as YFSETQ. The CDR3 reads CASSAYLAGGLGREQFF. In nucleotides, the CDR3 is TGCGCCAGCAGCGCCTACCTAGCGGGAGGCCTGGGTAGGGAGCAGTTCTTC.

The gene calls are TRBV28 and TRBJ1-2; D uncertain. The CDR3 extends over 12 amino acids. V lost 1 base and J 7 bases, leaving 7 bases between the germline ends. Germline V gives CDR1 MDHEN, CDR2 SYDVKM. In nucleotides, the CDR3 is TGTGCCAGCAGTTTATCCAGTGGTGGCTACACCTTC. It encodes CASSLSSGGYTF.

This clonotype showed up just a few times. V and J are TRBV5-1 and TRBJ2-3; TRBD2 matches 8 bases. With 4 bases clipped from V and 0 bases from J, the junction kept 7 bases outside the gene matches. Germline assignment: CDR1 SGHRS and CDR2 YFSETQ. This CDR3 has 16 residues. The CDR3 spells CASSRRLATSTDTQYF. CDR3 nucleotides: TGCGCCAGCAGCAGACGACTAGCGACGAGCACAGATACGCAGTATTTT.

The CDR3 DNA follows: TGTGCCAGCAGTGAAGCGAGGGTGTGGGGGAACACTGAAGCTTTCTTT. The encoded protein is CASSEARVWGNTEAFF. The V call is TRBV6-1, the J call TRBJ1-1; D unclear. Trimming removed 0 bases at V and 1 base at J, with 12 bases between. The CDR3 extends over 16 amino acids. Per germline, CDR1 MNHNS and CDR2 SASEGT.

The rearrangement joins TRBV14 to TRBJ2-1, with TRBD2 as a possible D gene (5 bases). CDR3 size: 14 residues. Trimming removed 5 bases from V and 7 bases from J, with 15 bases in between. Germline V gene lookup returns CDR1 SGHDN and CDR2 FVKESK. The CDR3 nucleotides read TGTGCCAGCAGCACAGACTACTACTCGAATGAGCAGTTCTTC. Translation gives CASSTDYYSNEQFF.

This clonotype was observed once. The chain joins TRBV28 to TRBJ1-5; D is undetermined. The CDR3 has 14 residues. Germline CDR1 reads MDHEN; CDR2 reads SYDVKM. Between the trimmed V and J ends, which lost 3 bases and 7 bases, there was a span of 13 bases. DNA for the CDR3: TGTGCCAGCAGTTTCTCGGGGAATGGACAGCCCCAGCATTTT. This sequence encodes CASSFSGNGQPQHF.

V gene TRBV3-1 combines with J gene TRBJ2-5; 8 bases line up with TRBD2. The CDR3 totals 17 residues. V was clipped by 2 bases and J by 4 bases; unmatched bases: 12. Germline V gives CDR1 LGHDT, CDR2 YNNKEL (reference sequence). The CDR3 bases are TGTGCCAGCAGCCAATTGTTGAGGCACGCGGGAGGAGAGACCCAGTACTTC. It specifies CASSQLLRHAGGETQYF.

This clonotype was counted between two and nine times. CDR3: CASSYSGAGANVLTF. CDR3 coding DNA: TGTGCCAGCAGTTACTCAGGGGCTGGGGCCAACGTCCTGACTTTC. The chain couples TRBV6-5 to TRBJ2-6; D possibly corresponds to TRBD1 (5 bases). V lost 0 bases to trimming and J lost 2 bases, with 5 bases between them. The CDR3 sequence is 15 residues long. Germline loops: CDR1 MNHEY, CDR2 SVGAGI.

The rearrangement links TRBV27 to TRBJ2-3, with a tentative D call TRBD2 (5 bases). Germline V gene lookup returns CDR1 MNHEY and CDR2 SMNVEV (reference sequence). There are 16 residues in the CDR3. V lost 3 bases and J 1 base, leaving 14 bases between the germline ends. In DNA, the CDR3 is TGTGCCAGCAGTTTGAGGCGAGGGCGGGGCACAGATACGCAGTATTTT. Translating gives CASSLRRGRGTDTQYF.

The gene calls are TRBV3-1 and TRBJ2-1; weak D call: TRBD2 (5 bases). Trimming took 1 base from V and 10 from J, leaving 14 bases between them. Germline V gene sequence: CDR1 LGHDT, CDR2 YNNKEL (reference sequence). The CDR3 is 14 residues long. This CDR3 is CASSQGRFVNEQFF. The CDR3 DNA reads TGTGCCAGCAGCCAAGGGAGGTTTGTCAACGAGCAGTTCTTC.

This clonotype has just a few counts. The chain has TRBV12-3 or TRBV12-4 and TRBJ1-5, with 7 bases lining up with TRBD1. The CDR3 is 15 amino acids. The ends lost 5 bases at V and 4 bases at J; junction bases unmatched: 8. The CDR3 here is CASSINRGGNQPQHF. CDR3 sequence (DNA): TGTGCCAGCAGTATTAACAGGGGTGGGAATCAGCCCCAGCATTTT.